This is a list of T cell receptor beta chains from one sample in a study of T-cell memory formation after mild COVID-19. Each CDR3 protein gets one entry after TCRdb re-called the 5' RACE reads with MiXCR. The sample lists roughly 280,000 distinct CDR3 sequences; around 16% were seen once. Sequenced: PBMCs or a T cell subset sorted from them (not recorded which). The receptors were sampled from a man between 18 and 29 years old who had mild COVID-19 (a few samples of this study predate the infection). Cell type and time point are not known. Both conserved end residues are part of each CDR3.

J gene: TRBJ2-6; V gene: TRBV9; CDR3 protein: CASSRDSGANVLTF
J gene: TRBJ1-6; V gene: TRBV5-1; CDR3 protein: CASSLGPGENSPLHF
J gene: TRBJ2-3; V gene: TRBV7-2; CDR3 protein: CASSMSTTGPTDTQYF
J gene: TRBJ2-7; V gene: TRBV7-9; CDR3 protein: CASSLSFLYEQYF
J gene: TRBJ1-2; V gene: TRBV29-1; CDR3 protein: CSVKTVGGLPGGYGYTF
J gene: TRBJ1-5; V gene: TRBV7-9; CDR3 protein: CASSSGQPNQPQHF
J gene: TRBJ1-1; V gene: TRBV5-1; CDR3 protein: CASSLERTEVNTEAFF
J gene: TRBJ1-5; V gene: TRBV20-1; CDR3 protein: CSARDDVNQPQHF
J gene: TRBJ2-3; V gene: TRBV4-1; CDR3 protein: CASSPYGTSGDTQYF
J gene: TRBJ2-3; V gene: TRBV28; CDR3 protein: CASSFGDRGLFGTQYF
J gene: TRBJ2-7; V gene: TRBV4-2; CDR3 protein: CASSQVIFYEQYF
J gene: TRBJ2-1; V gene: TRBV7-2; CDR3 protein: CASNPTGPGEQFF
J gene: TRBJ1-1; V gene: TRBV7-9; CDR3 protein: CASSPVAGTEAFF
J gene: TRBJ2-3; V gene: TRBV9; CDR3 protein: CASSSTSGDTDTQYF
J gene: TRBJ2-7; V gene: TRBV5-1; CDR3 protein: CASSWTPAATYEQYF
J gene: TRBJ2-3; V gene: TRBV6-1; CDR3 protein: CASRTGQGRTDTQYF
J gene: TRBJ2-2; V gene: TRBV2; CDR3 protein: CASSVRGGGELFF
J gene: TRBJ1-2; V gene: TRBV9; CDR3 protein: CASSVRDRANYGYTF
J gene: TRBJ2-1; V gene: TRBV7-8; CDR3 protein: CASTHQGQGSREQFF
J gene: TRBJ2-5; V gene: TRBV3-1; CDR3 protein: CASSERDFEGAAQYF
J gene: TRBJ1-3; V gene: TRBV9; CDR3 protein: CASNSENSGNTIYF
J gene: TRBJ2-3; V gene: TRBV7-9; CDR3 protein: CASGAGGYTDTQYF
J gene: TRBJ2-3; V gene: TRBV18; CDR3 protein: CASSPMVAGASDTQYF
J gene: TRBJ2-2; V gene: TRBV20-1; CDR3 protein: CSARDGGQDTGELFF
J gene: TRBJ1-1; V gene: TRBV4-2; CDR3 protein: CASSRLGVQANTEAFF
J gene: TRBJ2-3; V gene: TRBV5-4; CDR3 protein: CASSSTSGGSEDTQYF
J gene: TRBJ2-5; V gene: TRBV9; CDR3 protein: CASSPPSGETQYF
J gene: TRBJ2-4; V gene: TRBV28; CDR3 protein: CASSFQGLGIQYF
J gene: TRBJ1-6; V gene: TRBV5-1; CDR3 protein: CASSPNRQGNSPLHF
J gene: TRBJ1-1; V gene: TRBV7-9; CDR3 protein: CASSHDRDHEAFF
J gene: TRBJ1-1; V gene: TRBV9; CDR3 protein: CASSVDRGGTEAFF
J gene: TRBJ2-3; V gene: TRBV7-2; CDR3 protein: CASSLDRGDTQYF
J gene: TRBJ2-1; V gene: TRBV10-1; CDR3 protein: CASSTGTSGSNEQFF
J gene: TRBJ1-5; V gene: TRBV5-1; CDR3 protein: CASRTGTGSDQPQHF
J gene: TRBJ1-1; V gene: TRBV7-6; CDR3 protein: CASSQLLDSLNTEAFF
J gene: TRBJ2-3; V gene: TRBV5-1; CDR3 protein: CASRLLADQFTDTQYF
J gene: TRBJ1-4; V gene: TRBV6-6; CDR3 protein: CASSYGQRLEKLFF
J gene: TRBJ1-2; V gene: TRBV7-2; CDR3 protein: CASSRRAGTGGDGYTF
J gene: TRBJ2-5; V gene: TRBV12-3/TRBV12-4; CDR3 protein: CASSPARGGETQYF
J gene: TRBJ1-5; V gene: TRBV6-5; CDR3 protein: CASSYSGLTGVRQPQHF
J gene: TRBJ2-3; V gene: TRBV18; CDR3 protein: CASSPAQGRADTQYF
J gene: TRBJ1-6; V gene: TRBV5-1; CDR3 protein: CASSLKADSPLHF
J gene: TRBJ2-2; V gene: TRBV30; CDR3 protein: CAWSLEGITGELFF
J gene: TRBJ2-5; V gene: TRBV11-2; CDR3 protein: CASSLVHQETQYF
J gene: TRBJ2-5; V gene: TRBV7-8; CDR3 protein: CASSLDRDEGAQETQYF
J gene: TRBJ1-6; V gene: TRBV5-6; CDR3 protein: CASSLERTVNSPLHF
J gene: TRBJ2-3; V gene: TRBV10-2; CDR3 protein: CASRRLAPDSTDTQYF
J gene: TRBJ1-2; V gene: TRBV15; CDR3 protein: CATSGIWAWHGGYTF
J gene: TRBJ2-5; V gene: TRBV5-1; CDR3 protein: CASSLVETQYF
J gene: TRBJ1-5; V gene: TRBV6-2/TRBV6-3; CDR3 protein: CASSYTRSNQPQHF